The 23 T cell receptor beta chains listed next were all sequenced from one sample in a study of blood T cell repertoires in COVID-19. Using immunoSEQ multiplex PCR, the repertoire was profiled, and TCRdb retains in-frame clones only, with some absent. The sample has roughly 200,000 clones; about 83% are singletons. Sequenced material: PBMCs or T cells enriched from blood (not recorded which). The origin of the receptors is a woman in her twenties or thirties who had been exposed to COVID-19.

The genes are TRBV19 and TRBJ2-5; D possibly corresponds to TRBD1 (6 bases). V shed 5 bases and J shed 5 bases, with 21 bases lying between them. The CDR3 extends over 16 amino acids. Germline V gives CDR1 LNHDA, CDR2 SQIVND (reference sequence). The CDR3 protein is CASSSTTGVSAETQYF. The CDR3 DNA follows: TGTGCCAGTAGTTCGACGACAGGTGTCTCGGCGGAGACCCAGTACTTC.

V and J are TRBV13 and TRBJ1-5; 8 positions match TRBD1. The germline V gene has CDR1 PRHDT and CDR2 FYEKMQ (reference sequence). V shed 5 bases and J 5 bases; nucleotides not matched to a gene: 5. The CDR3 loop spans 14 amino acids. The CDR3 coding sequence is TGTGCCAGCAGCCTCAGGGGGCGCGATCAGCCCCAGCATTTT. Amino acid sequence: CASSLRGRDQPQHF.

V and J are TRBV7-9 and TRBJ2-6; 10 bases are shared with TRBD1. V shed 1 base, J shed 2 bases, and the junction held 8 bases outside the gene matches. CDR1 and CDR2 from the germline V gene are SEHNR and FQNEAQ (reference sequence). This CDR3 contains 19 residues. CDR3 in DNA: TGTGCCAGCAGCTTAGTATCGGGACAGGGGAGAACTGGGGCCAACGTCCTGACTTTC. Encoded protein: CASSLVSGQGRTGANVLTF.

The chain uses TRBV25-1 and TRBJ1-4; unclear D gene. The length of the CDR3 is 14 residues. CDR1 and CDR2 from the germline V gene are MGHDK and SYGVNS. Between the trimmed V and J ends, which lost 10 bases and 0 bases, there was a span of 12 bases. This CDR3 reads CAIGVGATNEKLFF. In DNA, the CDR3 is TGTGCCATCGGTGTGGGCGCAACTAATGAAAAACTGTTTTTT. Looking up the rest from reference TRBV25-1 and TRBJ1-4 gives the full variable domain: EADIYQTPRYLVIGTGKKITLECSQTMGHDKMYWYQQDPGMELHLIHYSYGVNSTEKGDLSSESTVSRIRTEHFPLTLESARPSHTSQYLCAIGVGATNEKLFFGSGTQLSVL.

The chain is built from TRBV6-5 and TRBJ1-1, with a possible D match to TRBD1 (5 bases). V lost 0 bases and J 11 bases, leaving 16 bases between the germline ends. Germline V gene data show CDR1 as MNHEY and CDR2 as SVGAGI. The CDR3 runs to 14 residues. Here the CDR3 reads CASSYSIGGVGAFF. CDR3 coding DNA: TGTGCCAGCAGTTACTCGATCGGGGGGGTCGGGGCTTTCTTT.

V gene TRBV5-6 combines with J gene TRBJ1-1, with 7 bases matching TRBD1. After removal of 1 base from V and 4 bases from J, the junction contained 7 bases not matched to a gene. The CDR3 contains 15 residues. Looked up from germline, CDR1 is SGHDT and CDR2 is YYEEEE. The CDR3 DNA follows: TGTGCCAGCAGCTTGTCTGGGACAGTAGCCACTGAAGCTTTCTTT. Protein: CASSLSGTVATEAFF. Together with reference TRBV5-6 and TRBJ1-1, the CDR3 gives the full variable domain: DAGVTQSPTHLIKTRGQQVTLRCSPKSGHDTVSWYQQALGQGPQFIFQYYEEEERQRGNFPDRFSGHQFPNYSSELNVNALLLGDSALYLCASSLSGTVATEAFFGQGTRLTVV.

The chain couples TRBV30 to TRBJ1-5; D unclear. V lost 4 bases to trimming and J lost 5 bases, with 12 bases between them. In germline, CDR1 is GTSNPN, CDR2 SVGIG (reference sequence). CDR3 length: 13 residues. The CDR3 here is CAWNEQADQPQHF. The CDR3 DNA is TGTGCCTGGAATGAGCAGGCCGATCAGCCCCAGCATTTT.

The rearrangement uses TRBV5-5 and TRBJ2-1; no reliable D call. This CDR3 is built from 15 residues. CDR1 is SGHKS and CDR2 is YYEKEE in the germline V gene (reference sequence). V was cut by 1 base and J by 0 bases, with 8 bases left in between. The CDR3 DNA reads as TGTGCCAGCAGCTTGCGCTCGAGCTCCTACAATGAGCAGTTCTTC. It specifies CASSLRSSSYNEQFF.

CDR3 coding DNA: TGTGCCAGCAGTGGTGACAGGGGCAATTCACCCCTCCACTTT. Its protein is CASSGDRGNSPLHF. The V and J genes are TRBV2 and TRBJ1-6; 8 positions agree with TRBD1. V gave up 4 bases and J gave up 7 bases; unmatched junction bases: 3. Per the germline V gene, CDR1 is SNHLY and CDR2 is FYNNEI. The CDR3 covers 14 residues.

The chain uses TRBV6-4 and TRBJ2-1; weak D call: TRBD2 (5 bases). Trimming cost V 0 bases and J 8 bases, with 8 bases left between them. Germline values: CDR1 MRHNA, CDR2 SNTAGT. The CDR3 extends over 13 amino acids. For the CDR3, the DNA is TGTGCCAGCAGTGACTCAGAGAGGGATGAGCAGTTCTTC. It codes for CASSDSERDEQFF.

The gene calls are TRBV10-3 and TRBJ2-5; D call uncertain. The CDR3 has 14 residues. From germline, CDR1 is ENHRY and CDR2 SYGVKD. The V end lost 4 bases, the J end lost 4 bases, and 13 bases lay between the germline ends. In nucleotides, the CDR3 is TGTGCCATCAGTGCGGCGGTTGTGGGAGAGACCCAGTACTTC. This encodes CAISAAVVGETQYF.

This chain links TRBV12-3 or TRBV12-4 with TRBJ2-3, with 7 bases matching TRBD2. The CDR3 runs 13 residues. Losses at the gene ends were 5 bases for V and 6 bases for J; bases not matched to a gene: 5. This chain's CDR3 is CASSPRTSDTQYF. The DNA for the CDR3 is TGTGCCAGCAGTCCGCGGACTAGTGATACGCAGTATTTT.

The CDR3 sequence: CSAKREEKLFF. The CDR3 DNA sequence: TGCAGTGCTAAACGAGAGGAAAAACTGTTTTTT. J is TRBJ1-4 and V is TRBV20-1; D not certain. V lost 4 bases to trimming and J lost 8 bases, with 8 bases between them. The length of the CDR3 is 11 residues. In germline, CDR1 is DFQATT, CDR2 SNEGSKA (reference sequence).

V usage is TRBV9 and J usage is TRBJ1-5; D possibly corresponds to TRBD1 (5 bases). Deletions cut 4 bases from V and 2 bases from J, with 13 bases between. The CDR3 is 15 residues long. The germline V gene encodes CDR1 SGDLS and CDR2 YYNGEE. The CDR3 loop reads CASSPGGNGNQPQHF. CDR3 nucleotides: TGTGCCAGCAGCCCCGGGGGGAATGGCAATCAGCCCCAGCATTTT. The whole variable domain, filled in from reference TRBV9 and TRBJ1-5, reads DSGVTQTPKHLITATGQRVTLRCSPRSGDLSVYWYQQSLDQGLQFLIQYYNGEERAKGNILERFSAQQFPDLHSELNLSSLELGDSALYFCASSPGGNGNQPQHFGDGTRLSIL.

A few counts support this clone. The chain recombines TRBV5-1 with TRBJ1-2; 8 positions agree with TRBD1. The CDR3 sequence is 14 residues long. V trimming: 0 bases; J trimming: 4 bases; junction bases outside the gene matches: 2. Germline CDR1 reads SGHRS; CDR2 reads YFSETQ. In nucleotides, the CDR3 is TGCGCCAGCAGCTTGGTCGACAGGGGCTATGGCTACACCTTC. Translated: CASSLVDRGYGYTF.

This clone was observed once. The rearrangement uses TRBV4-1 and TRBJ1-1; perhaps TRBD1 as D (6 bases). Trimming pared 0 bases from V and 5 bases from J, leaving 10 bases between. Germline V gene data show CDR1 as MGHRA and CDR2 as YSYEKL. The CDR3 spans 14 residues. CDR3 in amino acids: CASSQDQGPTEAFF. The CDR3 DNA is TGCGCCAGCAGCCAAGACCAGGGGCCGACTGAAGCTTTCTTT.

The chain is built from TRBV6-5 and TRBJ2-2; 10 bases are a match to TRBD1. In germline, CDR1 is MNHEY, CDR2 SVGAGI. The V segment lost 2 bases and the J segment 6 bases; nucleotides outside the gene matches: 6. CDR3 length: 16 amino acids. The CDR3 DNA follows: TGTGCCAGCAGTTACGGCGGGACAGGGGCGGCCGGGGAGCTGTTTTTT. Amino acids: CASSYGGTGAAGELFF.

This clone was observed a single time. The J gene is TRBJ2-7, the V gene TRBV7-2; 8 positions agree with TRBD1. CDR3 size: 12 residues. Looked up from germline, CDR1 is SGHTA and CDR2 is FQGNSA. After removal of 3 bases from V and 9 bases from J, the junction contained 4 bases not matched to a gene. The CDR3, as DNA: TGTGCCAGCAGCTTTTCCGGGACAGGGCAGTACTTC. Translation: CASSFSGTGQYF.

The chain recombines TRBV3-1 (or the pseudogene TRBV3-2) with TRBJ2-7; D unresolved. V dropped 5 bases and J dropped 1 base, with 12 bases sitting between them. The CDR3 covers 14 residues. Germline V gene sequence: CDR1 LGHDT, CDR2 YNNKEL (reference sequence). Written as DNA, the CDR3 is TGTGCCAGCAGCAACCTTCCGGGTTCCTACGAGCAGTACTTC. It specifies CASSNLPGSYEQYF.

The chain carries TRBV18 and TRBJ1-3; no firm D call. The germline V and J ends were trimmed by 2 bases and 6 bases, with 5 bases remaining between them. This CDR3 region has 12 residues. Per germline, CDR1 KGHSH and CDR2 LQKENI. For the CDR3, the DNA is TGTGCCAGCTCACCAGAGGAAAACACCATATATTTT. Translated, it gives CASSPEENTIYF.

CDR3 nucleotide sequence: TGTGCCAGCAGCCGACTAGCGGGGGGGCTAGATACGCAGTATTTT. This translates into CASSRLAGGLDTQYF. The chain couples TRBV7-9 to TRBJ2-3; 14 bases are a match to TRBD2. The V gene's germline CDR1 is SEHNR and CDR2 FQNEAQ (reference sequence). The CDR3 runs to 15 residues. J gave up 5 bases and V 5 bases, and 3 bases lay outside the gene matches.

DNA for the CDR3: TGTGCCAGTAGTATTCTCCCAGGCTCCTACAATGAGCAGTTCTTC. Encoded protein: CASSILPGSYNEQFF. The chain combines TRBV19 with TRBJ2-1; D gene uncertain. This CDR3 has 15 residues. Germline V gene data show CDR1 as LNHDA and CDR2 as SQIVND (reference sequence). Trimming removed 3 bases from V and 0 bases from J, with 9 bases in between.

J is TRBJ2-7 and V is TRBV27; possibly TRBD1 for D (5 bases). Looked up from germline, CDR1 is MNHEY and CDR2 is SMNVEV (reference sequence). The CDR3 sequence is 13 residues long. V dropped 6 bases and J dropped 2 bases, with 11 bases sitting between them. In DNA, the CDR3 is TGTGCCAGCAGACGACAGAATACCTACGAGCAGTACTTC. Translated, it gives CASRRQNTYEQYF.